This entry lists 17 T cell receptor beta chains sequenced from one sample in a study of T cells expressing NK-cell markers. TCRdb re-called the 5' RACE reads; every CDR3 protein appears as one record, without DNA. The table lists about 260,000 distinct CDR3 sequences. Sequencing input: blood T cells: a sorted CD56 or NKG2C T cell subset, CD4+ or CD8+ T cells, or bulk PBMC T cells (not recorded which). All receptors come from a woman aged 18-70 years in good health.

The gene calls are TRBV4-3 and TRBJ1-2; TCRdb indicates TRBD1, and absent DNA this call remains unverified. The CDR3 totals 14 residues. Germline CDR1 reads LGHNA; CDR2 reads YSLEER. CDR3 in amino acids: CASSQADRNYGYTF.

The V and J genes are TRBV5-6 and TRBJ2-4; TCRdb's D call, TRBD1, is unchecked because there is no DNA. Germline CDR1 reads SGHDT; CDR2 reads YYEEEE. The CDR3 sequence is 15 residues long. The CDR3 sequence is CASSYGQLAKNIQYF.

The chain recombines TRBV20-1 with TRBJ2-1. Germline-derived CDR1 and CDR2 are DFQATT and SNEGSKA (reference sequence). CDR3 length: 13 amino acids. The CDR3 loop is CSASYRSYNEQFF.

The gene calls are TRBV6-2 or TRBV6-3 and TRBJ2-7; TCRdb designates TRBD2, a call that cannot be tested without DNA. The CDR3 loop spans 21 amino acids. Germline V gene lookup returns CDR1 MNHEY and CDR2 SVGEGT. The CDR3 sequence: CASTSSSRGLSGRAASYEQYF.

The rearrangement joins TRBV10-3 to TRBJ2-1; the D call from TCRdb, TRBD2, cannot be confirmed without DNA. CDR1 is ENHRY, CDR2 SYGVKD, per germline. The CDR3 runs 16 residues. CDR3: CAISELAGGPWDEQFF.

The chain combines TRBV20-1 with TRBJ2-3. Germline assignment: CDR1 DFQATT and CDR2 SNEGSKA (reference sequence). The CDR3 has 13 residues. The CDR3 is CSARGLATDTQYF.

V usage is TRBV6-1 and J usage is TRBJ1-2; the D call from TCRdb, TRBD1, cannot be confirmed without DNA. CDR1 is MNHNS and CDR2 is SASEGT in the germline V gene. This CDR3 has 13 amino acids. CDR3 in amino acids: CALRDAGGYGYTF.

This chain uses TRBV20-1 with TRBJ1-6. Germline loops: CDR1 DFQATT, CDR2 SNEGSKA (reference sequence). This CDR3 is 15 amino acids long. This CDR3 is CSARDSEGSNSPLHF.

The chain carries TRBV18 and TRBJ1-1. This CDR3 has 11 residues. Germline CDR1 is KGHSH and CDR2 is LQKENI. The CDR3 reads CASSAVTEAFF.

CDR3 loop: CASSLGSGRALNIQYF. The rearrangement links TRBV11-2 to TRBJ2-4; TCRdb indicates TRBD2, and absent DNA this call remains unverified. The CDR3 extends over 16 amino acids. The germline gives CDR1 SGHAT, CDR2 FQNNGV.

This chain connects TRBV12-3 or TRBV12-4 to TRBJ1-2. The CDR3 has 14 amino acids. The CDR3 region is CASSLQPRDYGYTF.

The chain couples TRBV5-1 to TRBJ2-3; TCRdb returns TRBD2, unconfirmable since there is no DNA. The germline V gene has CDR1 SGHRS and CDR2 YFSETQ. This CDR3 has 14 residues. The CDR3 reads CASSLERATDTQYF.

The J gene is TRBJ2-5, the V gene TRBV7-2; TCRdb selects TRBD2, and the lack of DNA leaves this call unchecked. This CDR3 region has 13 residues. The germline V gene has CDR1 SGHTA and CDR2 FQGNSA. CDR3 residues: CASSPGLEETQYF.

This chain's CDR3 is CSIQRGTEAFF. This rearrangement joins TRBV20-1 to TRBJ1-1. CDR1 DFQATT and CDR2 SNEGSKA come from the germline V gene (reference sequence). This CDR3 is 11 amino acids long.

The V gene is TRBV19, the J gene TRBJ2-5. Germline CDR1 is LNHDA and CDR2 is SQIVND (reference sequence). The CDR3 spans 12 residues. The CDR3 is CASSSWSETQYF. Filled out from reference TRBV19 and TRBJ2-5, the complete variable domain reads DGGITQSPKYLFRKEGQNVTLSCEQNLNHDAMYWYRQDPGQGLRLIYYSQIVNDFQKGDIAEGYSVSREKKESFPLTVTSAQKNPTAFYLCASSSWSETQYFGPGTRLLVL.

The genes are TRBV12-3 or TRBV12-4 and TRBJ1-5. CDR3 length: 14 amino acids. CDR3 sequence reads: CASSSGYSNQPQHF.

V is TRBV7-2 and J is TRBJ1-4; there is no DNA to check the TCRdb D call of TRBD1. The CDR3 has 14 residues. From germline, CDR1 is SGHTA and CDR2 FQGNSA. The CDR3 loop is CASSLGQGKEKLFF. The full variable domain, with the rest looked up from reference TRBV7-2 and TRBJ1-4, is GAGVSQSPSNKVTEKGKDVELRCDPISGHTALYWYRQSLGQGLEFLIYFQGNSAPDKSGLPSDRFSAERTGGSVSTLTIQRTQQEDSAVYLCASSLGQGKEKLFFGSGTQLSVL.